These T cell receptor beta chains were read from a single sample in a study of response to subunit inactivated influenza vaccine. TCRdb re-analysed the RT-PCR reads in MiXCR, keeping a single row per CDR3 protein. The data show about 170,000 distinct CDR3 sequences, less than 15% seen once. These data were likewise used in another study, on T cells expressing NK-cell markers.

The input for sequencing was CD8+ T cells sorted from PBMCs, taken 12 days after vaccination. These receptors all stem from a man aged 45-65 years who received an inactivated influenza vaccine. Each CDR3 is given with its conserved first and last residue. Fields, in order: V gene, J gene, CDR3 length, D gene, clone size, CDR3 DNA, CDR3 protein. A D gene is named only where the DNA matches it firmly. Clone size is shown for a subset of rows, as once, few, many or a class of expanded clone.

v_call: TRBV6-2/TRBV6-3; j_call: TRBJ1-6; cdr3_length: 14; d_call: -; clone_size: few; cdr3_nt: TGTGCCAGCAGTGAGAGCTCCTATAATTCACCCCTCCACTTT; cdr3_aa: CASSESSYNSPLHF
v_call: TRBV6-2/TRBV6-3; j_call: TRBJ2-7; cdr3_length: 12; d_call: -; clone_size: -; cdr3_nt: TGTGCCAGCAGTTATGTTTCCTACGAGCAGTACTTC; cdr3_aa: CASSYVSYEQYF
v_call: TRBV21-1; j_call: TRBJ2-1; cdr3_length: 13; d_call: -; clone_size: many; cdr3_nt: TGTGCCAGCGGACAGGGGGAAACCAATGAGCAGTTCTTC; cdr3_aa: CASGQGETNEQFF
v_call: TRBV3-1; j_call: TRBJ2-1; cdr3_length: 17; d_call: -; clone_size: -; cdr3_nt: TGTGCCAGCAGCCCCCGTTGGGCGGGGACGACAGTAGATGAGCAGTTCTTC; cdr3_aa: CASSPRWAGTTVDEQFF
v_call: TRBV9; j_call: TRBJ1-1; cdr3_length: 15; d_call: TRBD1; clone_size: few; cdr3_nt: TGTGCCAGCAGCCCCCGACAGGGTCAGAACACTGAAGCTTTCTTT; cdr3_aa: CASSPRQGQNTEAFF
v_call: TRBV19; j_call: TRBJ2-1; cdr3_length: 15; d_call: -; clone_size: few; cdr3_nt: TGTGCCAGTAGTATTAAGGAGAGCTCCTACAATGAGCAGTTCTTC; cdr3_aa: CASSIKESSYNEQFF
v_call: TRBV29-1; j_call: TRBJ2-1; cdr3_length: 11; d_call: -; clone_size: few; cdr3_nt: TGCAGCGTTGTTCCTTCGCGTGAGCAGTTCTTC; cdr3_aa: CSVVPSREQFF
v_call: TRBV13; j_call: TRBJ2-7; cdr3_length: 14; d_call: TRBD2; clone_size: -; cdr3_nt: TGTGCCAGCAGCTTTCGTAGCGGGAGAAACGAGCAGTACTTC; cdr3_aa: CASSFRSGRNEQYF
v_call: TRBV5-6; j_call: TRBJ2-2; cdr3_length: 15; d_call: -; clone_size: -; cdr3_nt: TGTGCCAGCAGCTTGTCAAGTTTGGGCGCCGGGGAGCTGTTTTTT; cdr3_aa: CASSLSSLGAGELFF
v_call: TRBV10-3; j_call: TRBJ2-3; cdr3_length: 19; d_call: TRBD2; clone_size: -; cdr3_nt: TGTGCCATCAGTTCACCTAGCGGGGAGAGCCAAACTTTCACAGATACGCAGTATTTT; cdr3_aa: CAISSPSGESQTFTDTQYF
v_call: TRBV7-8; j_call: TRBJ1-2; cdr3_length: 14; d_call: TRBD1; clone_size: many; cdr3_nt: TGTGCCAGCAGCTTAGGACAGGGGAACTATGGCTACACCTTC; cdr3_aa: CASSLGQGNYGYTF
v_call: TRBV10-3; j_call: TRBJ1-5; cdr3_length: 15; d_call: -; clone_size: few; cdr3_nt: TGTGCCATCAGTTCCGTCACAGGGAGCAATCAGCCCCAGCATTTT; cdr3_aa: CAISSVTGSNQPQHF
v_call: TRBV27; j_call: TRBJ2-3; cdr3_length: 15; d_call: TRBD1; clone_size: medium-sized; cdr3_nt: TGTGCCAGCAGTTTGCAGGGGGCCTTCACAGATACGCAGTATTTT; cdr3_aa: CASSLQGAFTDTQYF
v_call: TRBV27; j_call: TRBJ1-1; cdr3_length: 13; d_call: -; clone_size: -; cdr3_nt: TGTGCCAGCAGTTTATTCCCGGGGACTGAAGCTTTCTTT; cdr3_aa: CASSLFPGTEAFF
v_call: TRBV7-9; j_call: TRBJ2-3; cdr3_length: 16; d_call: -; clone_size: -; cdr3_nt: TGTGCCAGCAGCCAGCACGCGGGGGCGGACCCAGATACGCAGTATTTT; cdr3_aa: CASSQHAGADPDTQYF
v_call: TRBV11-2; j_call: TRBJ2-1; cdr3_length: 18; d_call: -; clone_size: many; cdr3_nt: TGTGCCAGCAGCTTAGGAAGTATTATGGGTCCCTCCTACAATGAGCAGTTCTTC; cdr3_aa: CASSLGSIMGPSYNEQFF
v_call: TRBV11-2; j_call: TRBJ2-3; cdr3_length: 17; d_call: -; clone_size: few; cdr3_nt: TGTGCCAGCAGCGAGAGGCAGGGGCGCAGGGGCACAGATACGCAGTATTTT; cdr3_aa: CASSERQGRRGTDTQYF
v_call: TRBV6-1; j_call: TRBJ2-5; cdr3_length: 14; d_call: -; clone_size: -; cdr3_nt: TGTGCCAGCAGCGGGATCCCCGGGCAAGAGACCCAGTACTTC; cdr3_aa: CASSGIPGQETQYF
v_call: TRBV7-9; j_call: TRBJ2-7; cdr3_length: 14; d_call: TRBD1; clone_size: few; cdr3_nt: TGTGCCAGCAGCTCCGGACAGGGGCCGTGGGAGCAGTACTTC; cdr3_aa: CASSSGQGPWEQYF
v_call: TRBV30; j_call: TRBJ2-1; cdr3_length: 11; d_call: -; clone_size: few; cdr3_nt: TGTGCCTGGAGTGTAGGCGACCCCCAGTTCTTC; cdr3_aa: CAWSVGDPQFF
v_call: TRBV20-1; j_call: TRBJ2-7; cdr3_length: 16; d_call: TRBD1; clone_size: many; cdr3_nt: TGCAGTGCTAGTAACGACAGGGTACGAATTACCTACGAGCAGTACTTC; cdr3_aa: CSASNDRVRITYEQYF
v_call: TRBV30; j_call: TRBJ2-1; cdr3_length: 13; d_call: -; clone_size: few; cdr3_nt: TGTGCCTGGAGTGTCTTCTTGGGCAATGAGCAGTTCTTC; cdr3_aa: CAWSVFLGNEQFF
v_call: TRBV28; j_call: TRBJ1-1; cdr3_length: 12; d_call: -; clone_size: many; cdr3_nt: TGTGCCAGCAGTTTACAGACCAAAGAAGCTTTCTTT; cdr3_aa: CASSLQTKEAFF